The clone carrying this TCR beta chain has a handful of counts. Its antigen is still unknown. The record originates from a study of cytomegalovirus exposure and HLA in healthy donors. Looking at the study overall: Inside one of the first data releases sat about 85 million unique TCRs taken from HLA-typed donors.

60 Vbeta and 13 Jbeta primers were used in PCR. Sequenced by immunoSEQ multiplex PCR; TCRdb stores in-frame clones only, minus some. The profile shows about 150,000 clones, almost 85% of them singletons. V lost 2 bases, J lost 6 bases, and 14 bases lay in between. Germline V gene sequence: CDR1 MNHEY, CDR2 SVGAGI. This CDR3 spans 14 amino acids. Study-level findings and limits: The authors confirmed in vitro that three CMV-associated chains were specific for CMV antigens. In a later analysis, TCR beta V- and J-gene trimming was associated with a missense DCLRE1C variant.

The rearrangement joins TRBV6-5 to TRBJ2-7, with a weak D call TRBD1 (6 bases). The sequencing sample was made of PBMCs. This receptor was identified in a boy younger than 10 in good health and CMV-seronegative. DNA for the CDR3: TGTGCCAGCAGTTACCTTAACAGGGTTCGCGAGCAGTACTTC. Residues: CASSYLNRVREQYF.